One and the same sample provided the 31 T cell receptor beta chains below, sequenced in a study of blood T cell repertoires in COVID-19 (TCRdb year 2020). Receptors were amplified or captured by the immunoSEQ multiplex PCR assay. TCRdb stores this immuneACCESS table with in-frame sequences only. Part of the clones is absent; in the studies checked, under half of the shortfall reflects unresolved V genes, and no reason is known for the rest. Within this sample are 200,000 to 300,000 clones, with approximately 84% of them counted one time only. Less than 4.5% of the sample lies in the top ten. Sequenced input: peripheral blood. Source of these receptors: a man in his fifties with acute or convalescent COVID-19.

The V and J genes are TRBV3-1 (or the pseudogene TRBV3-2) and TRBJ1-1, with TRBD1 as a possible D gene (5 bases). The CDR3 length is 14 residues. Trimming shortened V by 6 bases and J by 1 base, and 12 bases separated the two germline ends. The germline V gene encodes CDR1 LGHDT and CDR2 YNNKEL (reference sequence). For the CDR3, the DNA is TGTGCCAGCAGTGCACAGGAGAGGAACACTGAAGCTTTCTTT. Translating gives CASSAQERNTEAFF.

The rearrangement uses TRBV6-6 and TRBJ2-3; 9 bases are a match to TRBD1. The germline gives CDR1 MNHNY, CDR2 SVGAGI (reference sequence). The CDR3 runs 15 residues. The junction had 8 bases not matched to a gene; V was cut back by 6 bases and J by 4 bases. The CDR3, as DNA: TGTGCCAGCAGACGCATGGGACAGGGAGCAGATACGCAGTATTTT. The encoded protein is CASRRMGQGADTQYF.

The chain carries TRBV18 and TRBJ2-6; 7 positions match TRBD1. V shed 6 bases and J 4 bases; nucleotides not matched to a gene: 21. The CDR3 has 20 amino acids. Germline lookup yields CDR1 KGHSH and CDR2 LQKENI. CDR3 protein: CASSMLYFTGVGAGANVLTF. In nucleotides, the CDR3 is TGTGCCAGCTCGATGCTCTATTTCACAGGGGTAGGAGCCGGGGCCAACGTCCTGACTTTC.

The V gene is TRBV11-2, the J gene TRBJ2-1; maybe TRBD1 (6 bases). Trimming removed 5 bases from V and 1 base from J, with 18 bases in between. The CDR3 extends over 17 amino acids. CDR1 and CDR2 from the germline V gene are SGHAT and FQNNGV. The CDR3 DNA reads TGTGCCAGCAGCGGTCGAACAGGGATCGGATCCTACAATGAGCAGTTCTTC. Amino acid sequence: CASSGRTGIGSYNEQFF.

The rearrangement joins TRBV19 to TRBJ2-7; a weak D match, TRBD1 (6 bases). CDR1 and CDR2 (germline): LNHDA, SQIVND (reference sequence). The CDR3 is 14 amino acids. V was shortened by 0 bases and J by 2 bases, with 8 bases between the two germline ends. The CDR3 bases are TGTGCCAGTAGTATAGAAGGGGGACCCTACGAGCAGTACTTC. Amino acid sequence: CASSIEGGPYEQYF.

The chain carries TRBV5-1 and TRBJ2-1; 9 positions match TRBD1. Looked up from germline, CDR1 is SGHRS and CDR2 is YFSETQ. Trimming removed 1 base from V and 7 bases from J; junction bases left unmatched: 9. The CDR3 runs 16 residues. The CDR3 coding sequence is TGCGCCAGCAGCTTGCCCGGGACAGGGTTTCTGAATGAGCAGTTCTTC. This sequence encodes CASSLPGTGFLNEQFF. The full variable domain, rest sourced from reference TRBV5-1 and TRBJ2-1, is KAGVTQTPRYLIKTRGQQVTLSCSPISGHRSVSWYQQTPGQGLQFLFEYFSETQRNKGNFPGRFSGRQFSNSRSEMNVSTLELGDSALYLCASSLPGTGFLNEQFFGPGTRLTVL.

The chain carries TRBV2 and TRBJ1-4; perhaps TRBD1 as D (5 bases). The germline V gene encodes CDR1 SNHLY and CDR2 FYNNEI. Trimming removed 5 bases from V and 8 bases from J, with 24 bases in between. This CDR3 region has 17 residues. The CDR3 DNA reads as TGTGCCAGCAGTCATTATCGGGGGGTCAGCCTTCGAGAAAAACTGTTTTTT. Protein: CASSHYRGVSLREKLFF.

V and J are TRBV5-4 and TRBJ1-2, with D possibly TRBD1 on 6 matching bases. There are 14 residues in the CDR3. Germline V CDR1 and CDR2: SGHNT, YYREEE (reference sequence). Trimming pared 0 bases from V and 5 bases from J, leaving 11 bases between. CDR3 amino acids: CASSLVGGGYGYTF. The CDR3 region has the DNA TGTGCCAGCAGCTTGGTAGGGGGGGGATATGGCTACACCTTC.

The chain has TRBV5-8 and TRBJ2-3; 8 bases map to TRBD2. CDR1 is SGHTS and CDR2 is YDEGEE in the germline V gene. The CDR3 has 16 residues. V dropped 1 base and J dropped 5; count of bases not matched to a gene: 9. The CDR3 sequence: CASSLQFGGAGDTQYF. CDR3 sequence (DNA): TGTGCCAGCAGCTTGCAATTCGGGGGGGCCGGAGATACGCAGTATTTT.

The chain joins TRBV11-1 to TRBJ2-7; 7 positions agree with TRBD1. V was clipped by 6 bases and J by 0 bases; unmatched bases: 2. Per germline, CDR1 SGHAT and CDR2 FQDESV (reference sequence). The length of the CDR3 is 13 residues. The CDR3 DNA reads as TGTGCCAGCAGGACAGGGATCTCCTACGAGCAGTACTTC. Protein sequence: CASRTGISYEQYF.

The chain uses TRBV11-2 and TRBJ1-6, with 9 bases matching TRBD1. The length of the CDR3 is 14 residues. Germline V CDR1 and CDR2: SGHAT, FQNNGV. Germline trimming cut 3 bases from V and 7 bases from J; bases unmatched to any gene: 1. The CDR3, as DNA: TGTGCCAGCAGCTTTGGGACAGGGAATTCACCCCTCCACTTT. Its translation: CASSFGTGNSPLHF.

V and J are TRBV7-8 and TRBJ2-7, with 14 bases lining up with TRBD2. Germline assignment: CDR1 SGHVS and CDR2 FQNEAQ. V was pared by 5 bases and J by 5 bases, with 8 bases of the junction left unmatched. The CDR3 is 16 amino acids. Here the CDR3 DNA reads TGTGCCAGCAGCCAGAACCCGGGACTAGCGGGGGACGAGCAGTACTTC. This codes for CASSQNPGLAGDEQYF.

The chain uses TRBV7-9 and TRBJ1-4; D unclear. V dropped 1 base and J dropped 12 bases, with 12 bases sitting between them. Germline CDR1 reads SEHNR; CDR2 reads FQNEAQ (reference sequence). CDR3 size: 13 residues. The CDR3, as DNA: TGTGCCAGCAGCTTAGAACAGAAGACGGAACTGTTTTTT. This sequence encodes CASSLEQKTELFF.

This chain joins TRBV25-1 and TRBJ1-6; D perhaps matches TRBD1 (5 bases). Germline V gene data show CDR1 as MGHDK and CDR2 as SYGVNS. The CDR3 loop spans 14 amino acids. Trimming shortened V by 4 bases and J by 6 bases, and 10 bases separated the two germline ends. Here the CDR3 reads CASSVGGINSPLHF. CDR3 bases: TGTGCCAGCAGTGTCGGGGGGATTAATTCACCCCTCCACTTT.

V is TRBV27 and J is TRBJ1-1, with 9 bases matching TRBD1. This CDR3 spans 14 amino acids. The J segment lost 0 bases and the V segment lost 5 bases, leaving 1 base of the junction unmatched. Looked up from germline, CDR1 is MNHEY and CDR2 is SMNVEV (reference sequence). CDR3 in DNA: TGTGCCAGCAGTAGGGACAGGGTGAACACTGAAGCTTTCTTT. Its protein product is CASSRDRVNTEAFF.

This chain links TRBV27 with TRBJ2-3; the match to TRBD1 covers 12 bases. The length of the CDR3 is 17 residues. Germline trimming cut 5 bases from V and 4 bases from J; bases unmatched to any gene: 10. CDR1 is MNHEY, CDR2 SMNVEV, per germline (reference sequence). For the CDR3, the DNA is TGTGCCAGCAGTGCCACCGGGACAGGGGGCTTTTCAGATACGCAGTATTTT. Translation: CASSATGTGGFSDTQYF.

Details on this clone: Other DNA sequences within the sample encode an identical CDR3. The CDR3 reads CASSLGDRSNTEAFF. The CDR3 DNA sequence: TGCGCCAGCAGCTTGGGCGACAGGTCAAACACTGAAGCTTTCTTT. V usage is TRBV5-1 and J usage is TRBJ1-1; a weak D match, TRBD1 (6 bases). V lost 0 bases to trimming and J lost 2 bases, with 11 bases between them. Germline CDR1 SGHRS, CDR2 YFSETQ. The CDR3 contains 15 residues.

CDR3 sequence (DNA): TGTGCCAGCAGCCGCGAACTAGCGGGAGGGTTTACAGATACGCAGTATTTT. Its protein product is CASSRELAGGFTDTQYF. The gene calls are TRBV7-3 and TRBJ2-3; TRBD2 matches at 13 bases. This CDR3 is built from 17 residues. CDR1 is SGHTA and CDR2 is FQGTGA in the germline V gene. Trimming took 5 bases from V and 3 from J; bases not matched to a gene: 8. The variable domain in full, with the rest retrieved from reference TRBV7-3 and TRBJ2-3, is GAGVSQTPSNKVTEKGKYVELRCDPISGHTALYWYRQSLGQGPEFLIYFQGTGAADDSGLPNDRFFAVRPEGSVSTLKIQRTERGDSAVYLCASSRELAGGFTDTQYFGPGTRLTVL.

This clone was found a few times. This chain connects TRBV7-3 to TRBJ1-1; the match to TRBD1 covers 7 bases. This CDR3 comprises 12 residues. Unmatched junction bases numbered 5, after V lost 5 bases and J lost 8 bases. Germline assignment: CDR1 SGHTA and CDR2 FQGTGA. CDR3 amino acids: CASSEGGREAFF. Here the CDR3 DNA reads TGTGCCAGCAGCGAAGGGGGCAGGGAAGCTTTCTTT. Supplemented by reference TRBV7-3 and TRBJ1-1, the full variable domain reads GAGVSQTPSNKVTEKGKYVELRCDPISGHTALYWYRQSLGQGPEFLIYFQGTGAADDSGLPNDRFFAVRPEGSVSTLKIQRTERGDSAVYLCASSEGGREAFFGQGTRLTVV.

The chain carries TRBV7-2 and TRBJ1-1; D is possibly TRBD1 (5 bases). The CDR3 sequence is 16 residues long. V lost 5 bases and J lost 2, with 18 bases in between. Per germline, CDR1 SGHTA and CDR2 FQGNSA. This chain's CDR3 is CASSPLAAGDNTEAFF. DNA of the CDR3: TGTGCCAGCAGCCCCCTGGCCGCGGGGGACAACACTGAAGCTTTCTTT.

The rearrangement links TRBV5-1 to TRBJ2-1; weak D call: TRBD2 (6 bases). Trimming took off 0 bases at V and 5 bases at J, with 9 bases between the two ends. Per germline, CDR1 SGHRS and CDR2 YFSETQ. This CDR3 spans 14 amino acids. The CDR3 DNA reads TGCGCCAGCAGCTTGGGACTAGTGGACAATGAGCAGTTCTTC. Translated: CASSLGLVDNEQFF.

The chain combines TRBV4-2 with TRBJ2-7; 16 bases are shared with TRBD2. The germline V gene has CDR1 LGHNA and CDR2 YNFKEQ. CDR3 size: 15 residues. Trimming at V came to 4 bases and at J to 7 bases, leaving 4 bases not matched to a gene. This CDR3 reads CASSPGLAGGYEQYF. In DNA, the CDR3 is TGTGCCAGCAGCCCGGGACTAGCGGGAGGGTATGAGCAGTACTTC.

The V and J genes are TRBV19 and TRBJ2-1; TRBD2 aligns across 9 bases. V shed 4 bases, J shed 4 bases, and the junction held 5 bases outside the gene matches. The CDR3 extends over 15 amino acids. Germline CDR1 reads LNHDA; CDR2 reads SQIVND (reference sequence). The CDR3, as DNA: TGTGCCAGTAGTACTAGCGGGAACCCATACAATGAGCAGTTCTTC. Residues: CASSTSGNPYNEQFF. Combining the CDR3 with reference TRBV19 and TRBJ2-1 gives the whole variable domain DGGITQSPKYLFRKEGQNVTLSCEQNLNHDAMYWYRQDPGQGLRLIYYSQIVNDFQKGDIAEGYSVSREKKESFPLTVTSAQKNPTAFYLCASSTSGNPYNEQFFGPGTRLTVL.

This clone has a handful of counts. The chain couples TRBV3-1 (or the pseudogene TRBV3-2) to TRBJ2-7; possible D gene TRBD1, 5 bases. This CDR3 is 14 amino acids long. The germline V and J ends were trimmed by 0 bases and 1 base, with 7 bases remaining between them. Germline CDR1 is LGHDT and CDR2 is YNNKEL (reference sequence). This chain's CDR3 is CASSQDDRSYEQYF. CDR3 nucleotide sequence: TGTGCCAGCAGCCAAGACGACAGATCCTACGAGCAGTACTTC.

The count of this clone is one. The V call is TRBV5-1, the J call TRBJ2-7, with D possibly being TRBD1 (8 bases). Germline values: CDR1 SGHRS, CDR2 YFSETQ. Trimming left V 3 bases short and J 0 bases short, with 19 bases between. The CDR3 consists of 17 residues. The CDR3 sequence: CASSSGRGGQASYEQYF. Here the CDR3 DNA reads TGCGCCAGCAGCTCTGGGAGGGGGGGACAGGCCTCCTACGAGCAGTACTTC.

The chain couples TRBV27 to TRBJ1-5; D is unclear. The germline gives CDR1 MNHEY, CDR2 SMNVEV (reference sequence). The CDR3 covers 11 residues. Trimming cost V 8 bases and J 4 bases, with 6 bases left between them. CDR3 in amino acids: CASGLNQPQHF. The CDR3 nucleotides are TGTGCCAGCGGGCTAAATCAGCCCCAGCATTTT.

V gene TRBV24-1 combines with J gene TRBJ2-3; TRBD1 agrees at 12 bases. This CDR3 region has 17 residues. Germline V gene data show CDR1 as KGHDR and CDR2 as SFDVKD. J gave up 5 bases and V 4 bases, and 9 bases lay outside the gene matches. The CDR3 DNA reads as TGTGCCACCAGTGAGGCCCTGGGACAGGGGGCAGGAGATACGCAGTATTTT. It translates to CATSEALGQGAGDTQYF.

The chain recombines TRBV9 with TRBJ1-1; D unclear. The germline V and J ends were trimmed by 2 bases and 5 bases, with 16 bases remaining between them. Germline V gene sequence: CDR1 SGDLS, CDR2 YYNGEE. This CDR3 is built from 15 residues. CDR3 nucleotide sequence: TGTGCCAGCAGCGTCGACGGGGTGGGTAGGACTGAAGCTTTCTTT. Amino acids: CASSVDGVGRTEAFF.

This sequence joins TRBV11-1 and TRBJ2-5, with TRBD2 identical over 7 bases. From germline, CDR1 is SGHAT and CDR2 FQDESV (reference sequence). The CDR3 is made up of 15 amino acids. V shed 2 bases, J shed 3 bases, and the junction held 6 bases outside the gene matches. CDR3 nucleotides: TGTGCCAGCAGCTTAAGGCTAGCGGTTAAAGAGACCCAGTACTTC. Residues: CASSLRLAVKETQYF.

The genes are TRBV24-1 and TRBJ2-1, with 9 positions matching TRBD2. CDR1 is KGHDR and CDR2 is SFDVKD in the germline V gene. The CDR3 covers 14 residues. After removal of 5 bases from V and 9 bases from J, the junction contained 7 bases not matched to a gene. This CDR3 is CATSGGSGSGEQFF. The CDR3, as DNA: TGTGCCACCAGTGGGGGTAGCGGGAGCGGTGAGCAGTTCTTC.

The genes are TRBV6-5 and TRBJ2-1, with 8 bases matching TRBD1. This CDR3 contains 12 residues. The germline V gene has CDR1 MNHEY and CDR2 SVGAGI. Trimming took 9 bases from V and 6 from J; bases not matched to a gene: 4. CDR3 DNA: TGTGCCAGTCAGGGGGCGCGCAATGAGCAGTTCTTC. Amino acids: CASQGARNEQFF.